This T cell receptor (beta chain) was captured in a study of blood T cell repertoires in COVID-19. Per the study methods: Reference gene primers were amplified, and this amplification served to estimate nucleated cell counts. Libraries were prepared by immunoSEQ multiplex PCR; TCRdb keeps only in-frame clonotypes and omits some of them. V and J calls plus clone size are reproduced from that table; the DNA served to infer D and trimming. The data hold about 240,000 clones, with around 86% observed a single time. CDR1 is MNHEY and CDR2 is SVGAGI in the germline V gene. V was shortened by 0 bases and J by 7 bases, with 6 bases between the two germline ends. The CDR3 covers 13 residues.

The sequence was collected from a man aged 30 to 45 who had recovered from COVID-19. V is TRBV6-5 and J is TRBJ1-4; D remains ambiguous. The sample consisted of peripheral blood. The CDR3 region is CASSYSSSEKLFF. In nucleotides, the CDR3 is TGTGCCAGCAGTTACTCTAGTTCTGAAAAACTGTTTTTT.